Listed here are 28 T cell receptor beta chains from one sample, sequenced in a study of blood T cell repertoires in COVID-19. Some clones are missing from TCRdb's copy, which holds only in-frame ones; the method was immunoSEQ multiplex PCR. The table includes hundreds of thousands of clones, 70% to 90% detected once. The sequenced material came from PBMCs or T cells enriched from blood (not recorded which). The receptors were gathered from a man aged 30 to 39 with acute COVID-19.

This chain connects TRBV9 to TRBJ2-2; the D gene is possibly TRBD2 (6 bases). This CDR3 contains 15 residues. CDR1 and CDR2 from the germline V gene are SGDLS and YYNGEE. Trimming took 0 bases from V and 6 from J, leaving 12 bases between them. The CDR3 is CASSVGDWEAGELFF. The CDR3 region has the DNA TGTGCCAGCAGCGTAGGGGACTGGGAAGCCGGGGAGCTGTTTTTT.

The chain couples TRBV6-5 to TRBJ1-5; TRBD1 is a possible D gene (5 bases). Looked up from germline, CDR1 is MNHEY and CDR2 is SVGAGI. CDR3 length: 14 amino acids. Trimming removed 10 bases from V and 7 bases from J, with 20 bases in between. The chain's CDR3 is CAISDLSKGQPQHF. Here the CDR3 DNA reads TGTGCCATCTCCGATCTTTCCAAGGGGCAGCCCCAGCATTTT.

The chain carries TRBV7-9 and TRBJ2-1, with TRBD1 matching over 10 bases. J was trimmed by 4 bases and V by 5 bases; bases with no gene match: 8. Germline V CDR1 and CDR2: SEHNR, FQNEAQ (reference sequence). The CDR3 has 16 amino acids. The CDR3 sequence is CASSASGTGDYNEQFF. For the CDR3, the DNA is TGTGCCAGCAGCGCCTCCGGGACAGGGGATTACAATGAGCAGTTCTTC.

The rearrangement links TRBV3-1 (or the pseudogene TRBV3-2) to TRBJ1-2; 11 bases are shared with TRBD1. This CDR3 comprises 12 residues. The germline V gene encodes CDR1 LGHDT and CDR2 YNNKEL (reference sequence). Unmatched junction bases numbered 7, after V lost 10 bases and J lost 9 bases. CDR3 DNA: TGTGCCACGGGACAGGGGGAAAGGAGCTACACCTTC. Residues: CATGQGERSYTF.

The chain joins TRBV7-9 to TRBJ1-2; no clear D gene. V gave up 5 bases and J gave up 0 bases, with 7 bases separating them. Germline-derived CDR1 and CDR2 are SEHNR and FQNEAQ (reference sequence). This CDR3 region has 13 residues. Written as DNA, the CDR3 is TGTGCCAGCAGCCCGACTCCTAACTATGGCTACACCTTC. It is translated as CASSPTPNYGYTF.

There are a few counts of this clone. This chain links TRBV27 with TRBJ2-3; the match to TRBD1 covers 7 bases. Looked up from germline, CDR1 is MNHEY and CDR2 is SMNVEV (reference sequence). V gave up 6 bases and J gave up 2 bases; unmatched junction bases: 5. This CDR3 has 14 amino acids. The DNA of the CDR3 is TGTGCCAGCAGGACAGGGATTATCACAGATACGCAGTATTTT. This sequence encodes CASRTGIITDTQYF.

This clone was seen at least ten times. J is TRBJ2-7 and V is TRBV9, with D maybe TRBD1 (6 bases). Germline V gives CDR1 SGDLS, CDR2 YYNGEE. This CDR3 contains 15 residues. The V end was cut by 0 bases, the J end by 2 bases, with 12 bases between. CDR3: CASSVGSEGAYEQYF. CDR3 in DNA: TGTGCCAGCAGCGTAGGATCCGAGGGGGCCTACGAGCAGTACTTC.

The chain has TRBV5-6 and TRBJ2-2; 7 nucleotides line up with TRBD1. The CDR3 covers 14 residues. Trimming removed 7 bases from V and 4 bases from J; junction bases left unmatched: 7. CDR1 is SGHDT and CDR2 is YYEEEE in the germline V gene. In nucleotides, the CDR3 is TGTGCCAGCGGAGGACAGGAGGTCACCGGGGAGCTGTTTTTT. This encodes CASGGQEVTGELFF.

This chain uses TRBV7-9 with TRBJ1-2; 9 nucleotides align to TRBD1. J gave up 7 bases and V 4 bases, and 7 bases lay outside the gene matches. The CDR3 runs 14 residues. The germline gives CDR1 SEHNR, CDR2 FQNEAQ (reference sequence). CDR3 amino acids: CASSSGTGRGGYTF. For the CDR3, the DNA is TGTGCCAGCAGCTCCGGGACAGGGAGAGGTGGCTACACCTTC.

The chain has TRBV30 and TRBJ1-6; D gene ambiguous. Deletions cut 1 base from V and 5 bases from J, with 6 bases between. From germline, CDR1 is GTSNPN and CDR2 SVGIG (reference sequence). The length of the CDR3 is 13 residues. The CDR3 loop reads CAWSEADNSPLHF. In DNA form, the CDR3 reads TGTGCCTGGAGTGAAGCGGATAATTCACCCCTCCACTTT.

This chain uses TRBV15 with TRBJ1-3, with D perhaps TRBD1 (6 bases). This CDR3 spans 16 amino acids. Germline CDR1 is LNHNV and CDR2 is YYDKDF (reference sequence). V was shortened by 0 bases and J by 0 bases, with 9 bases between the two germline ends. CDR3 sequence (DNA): TGTGCCACCAGCAGAGAGACAGGCGTCTCTGGAAACACCATATATTTT. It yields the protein CATSRETGVSGNTIYF.

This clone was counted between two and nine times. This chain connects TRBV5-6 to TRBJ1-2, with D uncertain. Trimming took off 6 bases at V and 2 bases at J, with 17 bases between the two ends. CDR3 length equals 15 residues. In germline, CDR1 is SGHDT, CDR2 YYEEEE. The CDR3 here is CASTTSAGSNYGYTF. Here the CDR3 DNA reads TGTGCCAGCACCACATCGGCAGGATCCAACTATGGCTACACCTTC.

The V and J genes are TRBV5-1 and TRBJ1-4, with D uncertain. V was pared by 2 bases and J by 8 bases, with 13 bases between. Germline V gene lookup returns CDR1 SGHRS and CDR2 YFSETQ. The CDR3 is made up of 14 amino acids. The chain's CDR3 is CASSFEQSGEKLFF. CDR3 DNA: TGCGCCAGCAGCTTTGAACAGTCGGGGGAAAAACTGTTTTTT.

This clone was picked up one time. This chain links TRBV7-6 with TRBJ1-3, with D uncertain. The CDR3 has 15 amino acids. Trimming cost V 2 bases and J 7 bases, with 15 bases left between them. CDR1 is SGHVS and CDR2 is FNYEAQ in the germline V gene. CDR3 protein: CASSLSFSRENTIYF. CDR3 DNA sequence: TGTGCCAGCAGCTTAAGTTTTTCGAGGGAGAACACCATATATTTT.

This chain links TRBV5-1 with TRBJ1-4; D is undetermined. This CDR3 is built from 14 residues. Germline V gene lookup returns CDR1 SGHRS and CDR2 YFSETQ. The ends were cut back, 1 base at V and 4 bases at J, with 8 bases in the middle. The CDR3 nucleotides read TGCGCCAGCAGCTTGTGGAGAGGTAATGAAAAACTGTTTTTT. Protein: CASSLWRGNEKLFF.

Here the CDR3 reads CASRLDWSADLNFYEQYF. The CDR3 region has the DNA TGTGCCAGCAGGCTTGACTGGTCGGCAGATTTAAACTTCTACGAGCAGTACTTC. V gene TRBV3-1 (or the pseudogene TRBV3-2) combines with J gene TRBJ2-7, with D unresolved. V was trimmed by 6 bases and J by 3 bases, leaving 27 bases between them. Per germline, CDR1 LGHDT and CDR2 YNNKEL (reference sequence). CDR3 length: 18 residues.

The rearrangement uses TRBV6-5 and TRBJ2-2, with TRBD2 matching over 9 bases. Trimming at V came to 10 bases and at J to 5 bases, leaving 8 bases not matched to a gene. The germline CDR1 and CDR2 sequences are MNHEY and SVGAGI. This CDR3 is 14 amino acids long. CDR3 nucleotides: TGTGCCATCGGACAGCGGGGGGATACCGGGGAGCTGTTTTTT. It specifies CAIGQRGDTGELFF.

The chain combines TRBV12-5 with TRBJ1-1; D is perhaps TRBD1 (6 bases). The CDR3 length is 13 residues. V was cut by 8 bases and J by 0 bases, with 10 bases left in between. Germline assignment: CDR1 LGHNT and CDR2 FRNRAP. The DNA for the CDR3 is TGTGCTAGTAACAGGGAAATGAACACTGAAGCTTTCTTT. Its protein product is CASNREMNTEAFF.

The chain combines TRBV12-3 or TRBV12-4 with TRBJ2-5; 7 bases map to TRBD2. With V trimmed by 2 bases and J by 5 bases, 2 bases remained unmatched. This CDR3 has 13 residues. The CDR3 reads CASSLSGVETQYF. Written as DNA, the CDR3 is TGTGCCAGCAGTTTAAGCGGGGTGGAGACCCAGTACTTC.

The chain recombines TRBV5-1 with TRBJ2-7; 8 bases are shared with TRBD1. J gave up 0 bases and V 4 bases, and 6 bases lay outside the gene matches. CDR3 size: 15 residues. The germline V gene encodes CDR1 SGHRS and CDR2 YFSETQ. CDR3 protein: CASSPGGTGSYEQYF. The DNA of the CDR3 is TGCGCCAGCAGCCCCGGAGGGACAGGCTCCTACGAGCAGTACTTC.

CDR3 in amino acids: CSVEGVGGVDYGYTF. The DNA for the CDR3 is TGCAGCGTTGAAGGTGTCGGAGGGGTCGACTATGGCTACACCTTC. The J gene is TRBJ1-2, the V gene TRBV29-1, with D perhaps TRBD1 (5 bases). V lost 1 base and J lost 3, with 15 bases in between. The CDR3 is 15 amino acids. Germline V gene sequence: CDR1 SQVTM, CDR2 ANQGSEA. Drawing the rest from reference TRBV29-1 and TRBJ1-2, the complete variable domain is SAVISQKPSRDICQRGTSLTIQCQVDSQVTMMFWYRQQPGQSLTLIATANQGSEATYESGFVIDKFPISRPNLTFSTLTVSNMSPEDSSIYLCSVEGVGGVDYGYTFGSGTRLTVV.

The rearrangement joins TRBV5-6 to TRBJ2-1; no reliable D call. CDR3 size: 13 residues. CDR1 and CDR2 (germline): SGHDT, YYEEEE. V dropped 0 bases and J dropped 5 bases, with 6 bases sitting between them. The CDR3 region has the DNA TGTGCCAGCAGCTTGGAGCACGACAATGAGCAGTTCTTC. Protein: CASSLEHDNEQFF. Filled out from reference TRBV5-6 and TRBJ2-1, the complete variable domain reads DAGVTQSPTHLIKTRGQQVTLRCSPKSGHDTVSWYQQALGQGPQFIFQYYEEEERQRGNFPDRFSGHQFPNYSSELNVNALLLGDSALYLCASSLEHDNEQFFGPGTRLTVL.

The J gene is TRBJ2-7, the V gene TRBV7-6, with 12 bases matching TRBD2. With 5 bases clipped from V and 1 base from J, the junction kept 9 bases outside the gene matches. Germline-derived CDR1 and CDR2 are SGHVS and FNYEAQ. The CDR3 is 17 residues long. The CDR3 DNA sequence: TGTGCCAGCAGCACCCCCACTAGCGGGGGGCGTTCCTACGAGCAGTACTTC. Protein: CASSTPTSGGRSYEQYF.

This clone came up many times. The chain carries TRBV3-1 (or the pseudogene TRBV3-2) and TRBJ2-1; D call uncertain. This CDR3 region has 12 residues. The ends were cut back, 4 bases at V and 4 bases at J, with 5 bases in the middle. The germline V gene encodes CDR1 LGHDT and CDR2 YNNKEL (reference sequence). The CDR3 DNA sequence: TGTGCCAGCAGCCCAAAATACAATGAGCAGTTCTTC. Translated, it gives CASSPKYNEQFF.

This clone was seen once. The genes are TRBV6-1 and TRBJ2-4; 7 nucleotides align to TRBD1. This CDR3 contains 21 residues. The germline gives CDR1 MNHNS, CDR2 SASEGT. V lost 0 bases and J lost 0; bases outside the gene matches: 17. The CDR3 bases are TGTGCCAGCAGTGAAGCGCTATGGACAGGACAGCCAACCCTAGCCAAAAACATTCAGTACTTC. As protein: CASSEALWTGQPTLAKNIQYF.

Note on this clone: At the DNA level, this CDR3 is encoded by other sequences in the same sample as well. The CDR3 DNA follows: TGTGCCAGCAGTGAAGGCGGTCAGCCCCAGCATTTT. Its protein product is CASSEGGQPQHF. The genes are TRBV2 and TRBJ1-5; D ambiguous. This CDR3 is 12 amino acids long. CDR1 is SNHLY and CDR2 is FYNNEI in the germline V gene. The V end was cut by 1 base, the J end by 6 bases, with 4 bases between.

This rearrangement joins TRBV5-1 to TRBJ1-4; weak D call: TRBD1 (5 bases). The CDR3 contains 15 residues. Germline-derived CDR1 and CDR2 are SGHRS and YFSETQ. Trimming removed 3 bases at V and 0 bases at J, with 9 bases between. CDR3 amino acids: CASSSQGATNEKLFF. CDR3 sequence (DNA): TGCGCCAGCAGCTCTCAGGGTGCAACTAATGAAAAACTGTTTTTT. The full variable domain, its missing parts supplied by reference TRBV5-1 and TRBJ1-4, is KAGVTQTPRYLIKTRGQQVTLSCSPISGHRSVSWYQQTPGQGLQFLFEYFSETQRNKGNFPGRFSGRQFSNSRSEMNVSTLELGDSALYLCASSSQGATNEKLFFGSGTQLSVL.

In DNA, the CDR3 is TGTGCCAGCGCGGCTAATGAAAAACTGTTTTTT. The encoded protein is CASAANEKLFF. V is TRBV7-9 and J is TRBJ1-4; D uncertain. This CDR3 region has 11 residues. Per germline, CDR1 SEHNR and CDR2 FQNEAQ (reference sequence). Trimming shortened V by 8 bases and J by 3 bases, and 4 bases separated the two germline ends. Full variable domain (missing parts from reference TRBV7-9 and TRBJ1-4): DTGVSQNPRHKITKRGQNVTFRCDPISEHNRLYWYRQTLGQGPEFLTYFQNEAQLEKSRLLSDRFSAERPKGSFSTLEIQRTEQGDSAMYLCASAANEKLFFGSGTQLSVL.